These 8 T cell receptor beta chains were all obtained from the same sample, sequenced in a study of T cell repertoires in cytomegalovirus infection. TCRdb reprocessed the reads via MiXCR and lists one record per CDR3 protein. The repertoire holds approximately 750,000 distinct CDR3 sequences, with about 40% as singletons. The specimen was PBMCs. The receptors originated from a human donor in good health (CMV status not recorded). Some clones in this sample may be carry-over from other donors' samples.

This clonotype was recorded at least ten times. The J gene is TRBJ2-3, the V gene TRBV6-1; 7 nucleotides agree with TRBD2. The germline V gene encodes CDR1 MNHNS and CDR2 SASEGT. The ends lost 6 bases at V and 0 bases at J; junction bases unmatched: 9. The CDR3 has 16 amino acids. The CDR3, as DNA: TGTGCCAGCAGCTACCCGGGGGGTACTAGCACAGATACGCAGTATTTT. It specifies CASSYPGGTSTDTQYF.

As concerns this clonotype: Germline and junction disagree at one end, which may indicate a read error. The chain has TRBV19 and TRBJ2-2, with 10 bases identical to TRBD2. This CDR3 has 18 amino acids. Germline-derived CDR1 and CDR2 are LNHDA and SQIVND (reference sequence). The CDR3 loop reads CASGITIIAGGRTGELFF. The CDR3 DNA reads TGTGCCAGTGGTATCACAATAATAGCGGGAGGAAGAACCGGGGAGCTGTTTTTT.

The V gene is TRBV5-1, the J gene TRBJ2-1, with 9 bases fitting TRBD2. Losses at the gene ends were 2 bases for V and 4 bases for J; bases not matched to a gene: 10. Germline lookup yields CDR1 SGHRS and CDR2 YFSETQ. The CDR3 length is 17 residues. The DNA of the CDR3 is TGCGCCAGCAGCTTAGCGGGGGGTAAACTTTTTTACAATGAGCAGTTCTTC. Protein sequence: CASSLAGGKLFYNEQFF.

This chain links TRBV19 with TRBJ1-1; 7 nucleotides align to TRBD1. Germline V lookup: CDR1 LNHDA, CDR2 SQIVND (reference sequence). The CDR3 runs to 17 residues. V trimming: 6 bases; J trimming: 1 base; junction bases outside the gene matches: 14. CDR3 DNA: TGTGCCAGTAGCCTGACCCGGGGACAGCGAGGGAACACTGAAGCTTTCTTT. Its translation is CASSLTRGQRGNTEAFF.

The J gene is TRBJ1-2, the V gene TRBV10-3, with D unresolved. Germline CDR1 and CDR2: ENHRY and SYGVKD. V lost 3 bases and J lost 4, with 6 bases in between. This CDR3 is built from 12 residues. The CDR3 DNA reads TGTGCCATCAGTGAACCCTCCTATGGCTACACCTTC. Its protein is CAISEPSYGYTF.

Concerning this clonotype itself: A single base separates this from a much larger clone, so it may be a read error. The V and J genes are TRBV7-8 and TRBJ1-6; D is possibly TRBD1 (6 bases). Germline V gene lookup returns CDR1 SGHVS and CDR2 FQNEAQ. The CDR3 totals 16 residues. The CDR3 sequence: CASSLNGQSSNSPLQF. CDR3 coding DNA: TGTGCCAGCAGCCTGAACGGACAGAGCAGTAATTCACCCCTCCAATTT. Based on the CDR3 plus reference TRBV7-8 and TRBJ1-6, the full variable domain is GAGVSQSPRYKVAKRGQDVALRCDPISGHVSLFWYQQALGQGPEFLTYFQNEAQLDKSGLPSDRFFAERPEGSVSTLKIQRTQQEDSAVYLCASSLNGQSSNSPLQFGNGTRLTVT.

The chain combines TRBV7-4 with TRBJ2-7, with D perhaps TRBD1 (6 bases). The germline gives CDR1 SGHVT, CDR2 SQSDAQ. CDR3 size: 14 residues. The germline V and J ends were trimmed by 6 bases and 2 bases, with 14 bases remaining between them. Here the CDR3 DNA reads TGTGCCAGCAGTCGGGACATTTCTACCTACGAGCAGTACTTC. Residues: CASSRDISTYEQYF. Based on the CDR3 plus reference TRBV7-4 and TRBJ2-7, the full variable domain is GAGVSQSPRYKVAKRGRDVALRCDSISGHVTLYWYRQTLGQGSEVLTYSQSDAQRDKSGRPSGRFSAERPERSVSTLKIQRTEQGDSAVYLCASSRDISTYEQYFGPGTRLTVT.

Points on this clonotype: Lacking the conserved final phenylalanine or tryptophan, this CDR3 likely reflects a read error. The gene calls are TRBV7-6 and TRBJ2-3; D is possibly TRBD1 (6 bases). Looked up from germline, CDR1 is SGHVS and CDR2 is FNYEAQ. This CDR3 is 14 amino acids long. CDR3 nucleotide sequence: TGTTCCAGCAGCCCCCGGGACACCCCGTTCACTCAGTATTTG. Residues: CSSSPRDTPFTQYL.